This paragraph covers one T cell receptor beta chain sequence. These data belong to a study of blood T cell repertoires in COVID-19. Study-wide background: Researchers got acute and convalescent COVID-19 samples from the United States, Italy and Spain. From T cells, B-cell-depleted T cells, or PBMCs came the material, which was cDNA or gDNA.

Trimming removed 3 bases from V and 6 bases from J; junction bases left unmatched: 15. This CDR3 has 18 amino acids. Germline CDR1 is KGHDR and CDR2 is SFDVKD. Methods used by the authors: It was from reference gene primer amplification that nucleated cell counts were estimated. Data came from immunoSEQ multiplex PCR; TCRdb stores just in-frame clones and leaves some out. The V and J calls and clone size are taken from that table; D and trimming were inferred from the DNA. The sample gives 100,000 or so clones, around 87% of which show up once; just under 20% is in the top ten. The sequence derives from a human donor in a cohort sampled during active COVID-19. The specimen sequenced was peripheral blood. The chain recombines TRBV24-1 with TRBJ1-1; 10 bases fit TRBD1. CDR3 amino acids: CATSDPPGQGRMTAEAFF. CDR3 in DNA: TGTGCCACCAGTGATCCCCCGGGACAGGGGCGGATGACGGCTGAAGCTTTCTTT.